These 4 T cell receptor beta chains were sequenced from one sample in a study of beta chain features in type 1 diabetes. The investigators reverse transcribed all of the isolated RNA, so they sequenced expressed TCRB transcripts. The data were produced by immunoSEQ multiplex PCR, yet TCRdb's version contains in-frame clones alone and is incomplete. The table shows around 430,000 clones, with approximately 30% occurring only once. The sample consisted of naive CD4+ T cells from blood. The receptors stem from a man in his late teens or twenties in good health.

V gene TRBV25-1 combines with J gene TRBJ2-1, with D hard to call. Trimming took 5 bases from V and 3 from J, leaving 5 bases between them. This CDR3 contains 12 residues. Germline V gene sequence: CDR1 MGHDK, CDR2 SYGVNS. This chain's CDR3 is CASSLDYNEQFF. In DNA form, the CDR3 reads TGTGCCAGCAGTCTGGACTACAATGAGCAGTTCTTC.

The rearrangement joins TRBV25-1 to TRBJ2-1, with 8 bases that match TRBD1. Germline CDR1 and CDR2: MGHDK and SYGVNS. The J segment lost 4 bases and the V segment lost 6 bases, leaving 5 bases of the junction unmatched. This CDR3 region has 14 residues. DNA for the CDR3: TGTGCCAGCAGACTGACAGGGGAATACAATGAGCAGTTCTTC. Translation: CASRLTGEYNEQFF.

V usage is TRBV30 and J usage is TRBJ2-1; 8 positions agree with TRBD2. V gave up 8 bases and J gave up 6 bases; unmatched junction bases: 12. CDR1 and CDR2 from the germline V gene are GTSNPN and SVGIG (reference sequence). CDR3 length equals 14 residues. CDR3 region: CAGVRGGRRNEQFF. Here the CDR3 DNA reads TGTGCCGGGGTGAGGGGCGGGAGGCGCAATGAGCAGTTCTTC.

The V gene is TRBV5-1, the J gene TRBJ2-2; perhaps TRBD2 as D (6 bases). Germline-derived CDR1 and CDR2 are SGHRS and YFSETQ. The CDR3 is 15 amino acids. Trimming cost V 4 bases and J 6 bases, with 16 bases left between them. CDR3 residues: CASSPTAGSPGELFF. For the CDR3, the DNA is TGCGCCAGCAGCCCGACGGCGGGGAGCCCCGGGGAGCTGTTTTTT.